These 13 T cell receptor beta chains share one sample of origin, sequenced in a study of hypomethylating agent response in myelodysplastic syndrome. Sequenced by immunoSEQ multiplex PCR; TCRdb stores in-frame clones only, minus some. Among several thousand clones listed, around nine tenths were seen once. Sequenced here: bone marrow, sampled before or after starting hypomethylating agent treatment for myelodysplastic syndrome (not recorded which). Source of these receptors: a human donor with myelodysplastic syndrome.

The rearrangement joins TRBV5-8 to TRBJ1-2; D not resolved. CDR3 length: 16 residues. Germline CDR1 SGHTS, CDR2 YDEGEE. V was clipped by 0 bases and J by 4 bases, with 16 bases between them. This CDR3 is CASSLAVSMVLYGYTF. DNA for the CDR3: TGTGCCAGCAGCTTGGCCGTCTCTATGGTCCTCTATGGCTACACCTTC.

The table lists this clone with a count of one. The J gene is TRBJ1-2, the V gene TRBV6-6; D not resolved. The CDR3 spans 16 residues. CDR1 is MNHNY, CDR2 SVGAGI, per germline (reference sequence). Between the trimmed V and J ends, which lost 4 bases and 1 base, there was a span of 16 bases. The CDR3 DNA reads as TGTGCCAGCAGTTCGACGGACCGACCCCTTAACTATGGCTACACCTTC. Translating gives CASSSTDRPLNYGYTF.

V is TRBV12-5 and J is TRBJ2-3, with 13 positions matching TRBD2. The V and J ends lost 1 base and 3 bases, in that order; junction bases with no gene match: 1. This CDR3 region has 16 residues. Germline-derived CDR1 and CDR2 are LGHNT and FRNRAP. This chain's CDR3 is CASGLGLAGGTDTQYF. CDR3 DNA sequence: TGTGCTAGTGGTTTGGGACTAGCGGGGGGAACAGATACGCAGTATTTT.

This chain joins TRBV29-1 and TRBJ1-5; TRBD1 matches 7 bases. The germline CDR1 and CDR2 sequences are SQVTM and ANQGSEA. This CDR3 has 14 amino acids. CDR3 region: CSVAKGAGNQPQHF. Written as DNA, the CDR3 is TGCAGTGTCGCTAAGGGGGCGGGCAATCAGCCCCAGCATTTT.

J is TRBJ2-5 and V is TRBV10-1; D gene ambiguous. The CDR3 contains 14 residues. The germline V and J ends were trimmed by 0 bases and 3 bases, with 8 bases remaining between them. Germline V CDR1 and CDR2: WNHNN, SYGVQD (reference sequence). The CDR3 loop reads CASSESGRKETQYF. The CDR3 DNA reads as TGCGCCAGCAGTGAGTCTGGCCGAAAAGAGACCCAGTACTTC.

The chain uses TRBV2 and TRBJ2-7; no definite D call. This CDR3 is built from 12 residues. The V gene's germline CDR1 is SNHLY and CDR2 FYNNEI. V was pared by 2 bases and J by 6 bases, with 8 bases between. In DNA, the CDR3 is TGTGCCAGCAGTGAATCCTATAGCGAGCAGTACTTC. This sequence encodes CASSESYSEQYF.

DNA of the CDR3: TGTGCCAGCACCAGCTCCTATAATTCACCCCTCCACTTT. Translation gives CASTSSYNSPLHF. This rearrangement joins TRBV27 to TRBJ1-6; D is unclear. CDR1 is MNHEY, CDR2 SMNVEV, per germline (reference sequence). The CDR3 totals 13 residues. Trimming removed 7 bases at V and 0 bases at J, with 4 bases between.

This chain connects TRBV7-2 to TRBJ2-1, with D tentatively TRBD2 (5 bases). CDR3 length: 13 amino acids. V was trimmed by 4 bases and J by 1 base, leaving 5 bases between them. CDR1 and CDR2 (germline): SGHTA, FQGNSA. CDR3 bases: TGTGCCAGCAGCTCGGGGTCCTACAATGAGCAGTTCTTC. It encodes CASSSGSYNEQFF.

The V and J genes are TRBV6-1 and TRBJ2-1; 7 bases are shared with TRBD1. The germline CDR1 and CDR2 sequences are MNHNS and SASEGT. Unmatched junction bases numbered 10, after V lost 8 bases and J lost 9 bases. This CDR3 has 13 amino acids. The CDR3 DNA sequence: TGTGCCAGCCGGAAGGACAGGTTGGGTGAGCAGTTCTTC. Protein sequence: CASRKDRLGEQFF.

This chain connects TRBV6-1 to TRBJ1-1; 7 positions agree with TRBD1. In germline, CDR1 is MNHNS, CDR2 SASEGT. The CDR3 has 14 amino acids. Trimming cost V 7 bases and J 3 bases; bases outside gene matches: 8. The CDR3 is CASTSGGEYTEAFF. The CDR3 DNA sequence: TGTGCCAGCACCTCAGGGGGAGAATACACTGAAGCTTTCTTT.

The chain carries TRBV5-1 and TRBJ2-2; 7 bases are a match to TRBD1. Germline V gene data show CDR1 as SGHRS and CDR2 as YFSETQ. After removal of 0 bases from V and 4 bases from J, the junction contained 3 bases not matched to a gene. This CDR3 spans 15 amino acids. CDR3 nucleotides: TGCGCCAGCAGCTTGGACAGGGGCAGCACCGGGGAGCTGTTTTTT. Its translation is CASSLDRGSTGELFF.

This rearrangement joins TRBV7-6 to TRBJ2-5; D is ambiguous. Near its end, the DNA agrees better with TRBJ2-7, so the J call may be wrong. Germline CDR1 reads SGHVS; CDR2 reads FNYEAQ. CDR3 length: 13 amino acids. The CDR3 sequence is CASSLTSSYEQYF. The CDR3 DNA follows: TGTGCCAGCAGCTTGACGTCCTCCTACGAGCAGTACTTC.

The chain uses TRBV5-6 and TRBJ1-2; possibly TRBD1 for D (6 bases). This CDR3 has 14 amino acids. CDR1 and CDR2 (germline): SGHDT, YYEEEE. The V and J ends lost 1 base and 12 bases respectively, with 19 bases between them. The CDR3 is CASSLNPGGDGHTF. The CDR3 region has the DNA TGTGCCAGCAGCTTGAACCCGGGGGGCGACGGCCACACCTTC.